The present T cell receptor (beta chain) was sequenced within a study of cytomegalovirus exposure and HLA in healthy donors. Study findings and constraints: Several of the most significant clusters appeared, in a later analysis, to be linked to common viral pathogens.

This clone was observed a handful of times. Its antigen is still unknown. In the PCR, 60 Vbeta and 13 Jbeta primers were used. Data came from immunoSEQ multiplex PCR; TCRdb stores just in-frame clones and leaves some out. The sample records about 62,000 clones, roughly 80% being singletons. This CDR3 region has 13 residues. Germline V lookup: CDR1 SGHNT, CDR2 YYREEE (reference sequence). V gave up 0 bases and J gave up 6 bases, with 9 bases separating them. This chain links TRBV5-4 with TRBJ1-1, with D unresolved. The sample taken for sequencing was PBMCs. The TCR originated in a woman between 25 and 40 years old in good health and CMV-seronegative. For the CDR3, the DNA is TGTGCCAGCAGCTTGGGTCCGGGGTCTGAAGCTTTCTTT. Its protein product is CASSLGPGSEAFF. The whole variable domain, remainder taken from reference TRBV5-4 and TRBJ1-1, is ETGVTQSPTHLIKTRGQQVTLRCSSQSGHNTVSWYQQALGQGPQFIFQYYREEENGRGNFPPRFSGLQFPNYSSELNVNALELDDSALYLCASSLGPGSEAFFGQGTRLTVV.